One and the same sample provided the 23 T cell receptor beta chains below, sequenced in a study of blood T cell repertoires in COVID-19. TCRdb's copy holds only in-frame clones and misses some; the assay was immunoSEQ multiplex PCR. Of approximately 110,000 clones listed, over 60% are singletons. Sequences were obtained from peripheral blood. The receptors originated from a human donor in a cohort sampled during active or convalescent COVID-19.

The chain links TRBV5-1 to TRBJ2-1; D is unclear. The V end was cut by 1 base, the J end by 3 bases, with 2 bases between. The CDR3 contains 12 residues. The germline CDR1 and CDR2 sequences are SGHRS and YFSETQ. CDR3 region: CASSLYYNEQFF. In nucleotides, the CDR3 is TGCGCCAGCAGCTTGTACTACAATGAGCAGTTCTTC.

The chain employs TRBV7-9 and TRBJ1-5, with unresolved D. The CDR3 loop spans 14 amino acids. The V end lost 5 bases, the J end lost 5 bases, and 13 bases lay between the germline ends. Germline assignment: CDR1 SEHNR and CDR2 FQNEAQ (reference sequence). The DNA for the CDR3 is TGTGCCAGCAGCAACCTTCGGGATTATCAGCCCCAGCATTTT. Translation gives CASSNLRDYQPQHF.

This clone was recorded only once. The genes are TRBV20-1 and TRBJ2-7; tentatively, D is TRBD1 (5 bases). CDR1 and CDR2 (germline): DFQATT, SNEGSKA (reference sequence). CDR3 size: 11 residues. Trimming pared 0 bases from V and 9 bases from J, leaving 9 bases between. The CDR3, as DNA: TGCAGTGCTAGAGATAAAGGGGTGCAGTACTTC. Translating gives CSARDKGVQYF.

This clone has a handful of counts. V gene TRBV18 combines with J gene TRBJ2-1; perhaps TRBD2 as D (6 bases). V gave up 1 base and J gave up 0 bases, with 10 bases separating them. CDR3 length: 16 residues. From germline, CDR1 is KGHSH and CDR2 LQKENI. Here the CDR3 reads CASSPRGGYSYNEQFF. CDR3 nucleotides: TGTGCCAGCTCACCACGTGGGGGGTACTCCTACAATGAGCAGTTCTTC. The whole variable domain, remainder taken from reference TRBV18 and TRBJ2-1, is NAGVMQNPRHLVRRRGQEARLRCSPMKGHSHVYWYRQLPEEGLKFMVYLQKENIIDESGMPKERFSAEFPKEGPSILRIQQVVRGDSAAYFCASSPRGGYSYNEQFFGPGTRLTVL.

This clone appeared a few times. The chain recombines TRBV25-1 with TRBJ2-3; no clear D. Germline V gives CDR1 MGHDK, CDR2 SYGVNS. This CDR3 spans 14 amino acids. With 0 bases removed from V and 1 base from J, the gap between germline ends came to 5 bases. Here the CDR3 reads CASSEYLGTDTQYF. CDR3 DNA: TGTGCCAGCAGTGAATATCTCGGCACAGATACGCAGTATTTT.

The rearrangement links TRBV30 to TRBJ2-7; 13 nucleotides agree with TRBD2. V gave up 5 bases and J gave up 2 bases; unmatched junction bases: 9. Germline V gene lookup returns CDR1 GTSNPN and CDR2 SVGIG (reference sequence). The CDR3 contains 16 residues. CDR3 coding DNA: TGTGCCTGGGCTGGACTAGCGGGAGTGATAACCTACGAGCAGTACTTC. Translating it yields CAWAGLAGVITYEQYF.

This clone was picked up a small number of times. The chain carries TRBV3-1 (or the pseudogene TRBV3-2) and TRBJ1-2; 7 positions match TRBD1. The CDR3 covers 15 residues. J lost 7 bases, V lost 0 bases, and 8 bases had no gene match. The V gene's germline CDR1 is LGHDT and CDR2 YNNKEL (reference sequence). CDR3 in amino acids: CASSQDHTGVGGYTF. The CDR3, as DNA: TGTGCCAGCAGCCAAGACCATACAGGGGTGGGTGGCTACACCTTC.

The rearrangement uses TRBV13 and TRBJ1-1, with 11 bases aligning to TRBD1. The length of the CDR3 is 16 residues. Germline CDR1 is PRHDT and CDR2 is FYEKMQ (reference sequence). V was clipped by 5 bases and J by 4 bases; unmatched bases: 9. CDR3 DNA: TGTGCCAGCAGCCTGGAGTGGACAGGGGGCGGCACTGAAGCTTTCTTT. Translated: CASSLEWTGGGTEAFF.

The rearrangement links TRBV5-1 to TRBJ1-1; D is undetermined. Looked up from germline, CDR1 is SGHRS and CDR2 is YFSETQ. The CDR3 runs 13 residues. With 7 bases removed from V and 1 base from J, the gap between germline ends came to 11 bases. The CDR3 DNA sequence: TGCGCCAGCCAGATGGAGTGGAACACTGAAGCTTTCTTT. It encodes CASQMEWNTEAFF.

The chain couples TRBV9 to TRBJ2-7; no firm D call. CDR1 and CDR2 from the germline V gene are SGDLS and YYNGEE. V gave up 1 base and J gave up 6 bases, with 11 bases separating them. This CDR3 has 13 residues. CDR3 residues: CASSVTRVGEQYF. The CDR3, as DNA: TGTGCCAGCAGCGTAACCCGGGTCGGCGAGCAGTACTTC.

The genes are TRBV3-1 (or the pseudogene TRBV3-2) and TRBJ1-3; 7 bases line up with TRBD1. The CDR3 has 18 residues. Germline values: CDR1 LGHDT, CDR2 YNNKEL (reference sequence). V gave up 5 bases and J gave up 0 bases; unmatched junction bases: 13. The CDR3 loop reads CASSIDKTGQNSGNTIYF. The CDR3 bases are TGTGCCAGCAGCATCGATAAGACAGGGCAAAACTCTGGAAACACCATATATTTT.

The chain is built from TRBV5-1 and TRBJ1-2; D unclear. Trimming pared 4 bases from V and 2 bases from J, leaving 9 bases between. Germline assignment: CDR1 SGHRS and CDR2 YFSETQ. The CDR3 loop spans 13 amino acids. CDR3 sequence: CASSTTLNYGYTF. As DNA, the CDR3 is TGCGCCAGCAGCACGACACTGAACTATGGCTACACCTTC.

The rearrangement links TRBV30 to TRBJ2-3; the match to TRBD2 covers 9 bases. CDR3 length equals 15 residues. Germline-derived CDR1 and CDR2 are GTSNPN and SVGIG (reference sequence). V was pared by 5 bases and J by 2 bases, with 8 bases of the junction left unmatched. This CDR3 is CAWGRGTSNTDTQYF. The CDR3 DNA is TGTGCCTGGGGGAGGGGGACTAGCAACACAGATACGCAGTATTTT. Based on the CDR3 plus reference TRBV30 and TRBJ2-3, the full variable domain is SQTIHQWPATLVQPVGSPLSLECTVEGTSNPNLYWYRQAAGRGLQLLFYSVGIGQISSEVPQNLSASRPQDRQFILSSKKLLLSDSGFYLCAWGRGTSNTDTQYFGPGTRLTVL.

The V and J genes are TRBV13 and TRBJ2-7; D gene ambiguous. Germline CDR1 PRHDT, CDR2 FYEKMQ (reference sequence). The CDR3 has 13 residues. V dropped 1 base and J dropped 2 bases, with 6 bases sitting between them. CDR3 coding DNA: TGTGCCAGCAGCTTAGAACCGGCCTACGAGCAGTACTTC. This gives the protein CASSLEPAYEQYF.

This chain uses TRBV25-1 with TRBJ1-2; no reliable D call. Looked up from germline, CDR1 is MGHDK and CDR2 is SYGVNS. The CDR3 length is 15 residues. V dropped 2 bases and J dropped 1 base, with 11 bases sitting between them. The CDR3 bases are TGTGCCAGCAGTGAACGCTTCGGTCGTAACTATGGCTACACCTTC. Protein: CASSERFGRNYGYTF.

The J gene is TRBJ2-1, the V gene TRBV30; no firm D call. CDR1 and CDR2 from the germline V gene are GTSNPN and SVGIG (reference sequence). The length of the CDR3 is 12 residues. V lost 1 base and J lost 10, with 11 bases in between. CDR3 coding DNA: TGTGCCTGGAGTGACCCCCTATCCGAGCAGTTCTTC. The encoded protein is CAWSDPLSEQFF.

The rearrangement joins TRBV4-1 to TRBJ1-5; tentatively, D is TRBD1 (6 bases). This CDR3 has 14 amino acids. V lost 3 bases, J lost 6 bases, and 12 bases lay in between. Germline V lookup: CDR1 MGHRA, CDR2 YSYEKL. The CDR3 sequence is CASSQRGGGQPQHF. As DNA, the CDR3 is TGCGCCAGCAGCCAGAGGGGGGGTGGTCAGCCCCAGCATTTT.

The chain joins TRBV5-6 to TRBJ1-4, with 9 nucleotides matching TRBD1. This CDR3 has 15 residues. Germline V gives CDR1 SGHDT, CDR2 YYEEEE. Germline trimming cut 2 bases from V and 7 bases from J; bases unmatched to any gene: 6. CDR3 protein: CASSLFTGGGEKLFF. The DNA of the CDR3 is TGTGCCAGCAGCTTATTCACAGGGGGCGGTGAAAAACTGTTTTTT.

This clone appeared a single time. The CDR3 DNA reads TGTGCCAGCAGCCCTGCTTTGCGGGGGGGTGAAGCTTTCTTT. It translates to CASSPALRGGEAFF. V usage is TRBV5-6 and J usage is TRBJ1-1; possibly TRBD1 for D (5 bases). V dropped 4 bases and J dropped 7 bases, with 17 bases sitting between them. CDR3 size: 14 residues. The germline V gene encodes CDR1 SGHDT and CDR2 YYEEEE.

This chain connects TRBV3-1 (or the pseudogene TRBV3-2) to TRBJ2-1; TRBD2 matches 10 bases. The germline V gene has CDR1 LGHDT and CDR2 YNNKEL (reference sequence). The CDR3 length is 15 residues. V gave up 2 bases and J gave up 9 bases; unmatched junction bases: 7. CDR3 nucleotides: TGTGCCAGCAGCCAACACTTAGCGGGAGGTGGTGAGCAGTTCTTC. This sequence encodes CASSQHLAGGGEQFF.

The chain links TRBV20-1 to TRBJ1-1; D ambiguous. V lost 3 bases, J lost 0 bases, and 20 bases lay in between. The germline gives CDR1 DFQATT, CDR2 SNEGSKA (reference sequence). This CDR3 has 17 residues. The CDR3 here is CSASCVGVACLNTEAFF. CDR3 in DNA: TGCAGTGCTAGTTGTGTCGGGGTCGCTTGCCTGAACACTGAAGCTTTCTTT.

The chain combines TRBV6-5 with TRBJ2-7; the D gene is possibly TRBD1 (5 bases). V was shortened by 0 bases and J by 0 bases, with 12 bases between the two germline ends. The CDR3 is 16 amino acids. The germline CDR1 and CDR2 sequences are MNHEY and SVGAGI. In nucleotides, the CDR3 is TGTGCCAGCAGTTACTCGGGGCCTTCATCCTCCTACGAGCAGTACTTC. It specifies CASSYSGPSSSYEQYF.

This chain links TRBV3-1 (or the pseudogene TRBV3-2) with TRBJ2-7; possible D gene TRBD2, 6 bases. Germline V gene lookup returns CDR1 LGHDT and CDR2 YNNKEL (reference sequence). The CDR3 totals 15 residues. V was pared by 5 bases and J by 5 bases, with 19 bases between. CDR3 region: CASSKNGGTRNEQYF. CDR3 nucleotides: TGTGCCAGCAGCAAGAATGGCGGGACTCGTAACGAGCAGTACTTC.